The sequence of this TCR beta chain was determined in a study of patients and donors after allogeneic stem cell transplantation. Germline V lookup: CDR1 SGDLS, CDR2 YYNGEE. Trimming cost V 0 bases and J 4 bases; bases outside gene matches: 11. CDR3 length equals 18 residues. MiXCR, run by TCRdb on the RT-PCR reads, gives a single entry per CDR3 protein. The sample includes roughly 200,000 distinct CDR3 sequences, roughly 38% seen only once; the top ten take roughly 12%. This clonotype was counted only a few times. The chain joins TRBV9 to TRBJ1-1, with TRBD1 identical over 11 bases. The sequenced sample was blood, either unsorted or a sorted T cell fraction (not recorded which). The clonotype was recovered from a human donor who was either an allogeneic HSCT recipient or a stem cell or donor lymphocyte infusion donor (not recorded which). It is not recorded whose cells these are; they may come from a transplant donor. DNA of the CDR3: TGTGCCAGCAGCGTAGTGGAGGGGACAGGGGGTTTGAGCACTGAAGCTTTCTTT. Translating gives CASSVVEGTGGLSTEAFF.